These T cell receptor beta chains were read from a single sample in a study of neurological immune-mediated disorders. Each CDR3 protein gets one entry after TCRdb re-called the 5' RACE reads with MiXCR. This table holds just under 60,000 distinct CDR3 sequences, about 2.5% found once. The sample comprised PBMCs. The source of these receptors is a man aged 45-65 years with multiple sclerosis. Each CDR3 is given with its conserved first and last residue. Each record gives: CDR3 DNA, CDR3 protein, D gene, J gene, clone size, V gene. The D gene is left open where the match is weak. Some rows mark clone size as missing; the rest say once, few, many or name a class of expanded clone.

TGTGCCAGCAGTTTAATGAGACCCGGGGAGCTGTTTTTT,CASSLMRPGELFF,NA,TRBJ2-2,many,TRBV12-3/TRBV12-4
TGTGCCAGCAGTTTTAGGGGCCAGACAGCTGGGGCGGGCAATCAGCCCCAGCATTTT,CASSFRGQTAGAGNQPQHF,NA,TRBJ1-5,many,TRBV12-3/TRBV12-4
TGTGCCAGTAGCCCAGGGACCCCAATCGAGCAGTACTTC,CASSPGTPIEQYF,NA,TRBJ2-7,many,TRBV19
TGCAGTGCTAGTCGATTAGACAGGCGACAGGCGGAGCTGTTTTTT,CSASRLDRRQAELFF,NA,TRBJ2-2,many,TRBV20-1
TGTGCCAGCAGCCTCGAAGCGGGGGGGCCCGTCGGGGAGCAGTTCTTC,CASSLEAGGPVGEQFF,TRBD2,TRBJ2-1,many,TRBV7-9
TGTGCCAGCAGCTTAGCACAGGGGGAATACAATGAGCAGTTCTTC,CASSLAQGEYNEQFF,TRBD1,TRBJ2-1,many,TRBV7-2
TGCAGTGCTAGCCTCGGACAGGGGAGGGGAAGCACAGATACGCAGTATTTT,CSASLGQGRGSTDTQYF,TRBD1,TRBJ2-3,many,TRBV20-1
TGTGCCAGCAGTTACAGGAACACTGAAGCTTTCTTT,CASSYRNTEAFF,NA,TRBJ1-1,many,TRBV6-5
TGTGCCAGCAGCCTGGGGACAGGGAGGGCCTACGAGCAGTACTTC,CASSLGTGRAYEQYF,TRBD1,TRBJ2-7,NA,TRBV5-6
TGCGCCAGCAGCTCGGCCGGGGGCGAAACCTACGAGCAGTACTTC,CASSSAGGETYEQYF,NA,TRBJ2-7,many,TRBV5-1
TGTGCCAGCAGCTTTGGGGTTTTAGGCGAGCAGTACTTC,CASSFGVLGEQYF,NA,TRBJ2-7,many,TRBV11-3
TGCAGTGCCGGAGACAGGGCATCAGGAAACACCATATATTTT,CSAGDRASGNTIYF,TRBD1,TRBJ1-3,many,TRBV20-1
TGTGCCAGCAGAAAGGAGTTATCCGGGGAGCTGTTTTTT,CASRKELSGELFF,NA,TRBJ2-2,many,TRBV2
TGCGCCAGCAGCCGGGACAGTATTATAACCACTGAAGCTTTCTTT,CASSRDSIITTEAFF,TRBD1,TRBJ1-1,many,TRBV5-1